This record concerns one TCR beta chain sequence. In the source study's methods: Reference gene primer amplification gave nucleated cell count estimates. Only in-frame clones appear in the TCRdb table, and some are missing; sequencing was by immunoSEQ multiplex PCR. V and J calls and clone size follow that table, whereas D and trimming were derived from the DNA. Of under 200,000 clones listed, 80% to 90% are singletons. This specimen comes from a study of blood T cell repertoires in COVID-19. Study details: Material from acute and convalescent COVID-19 was sourced from the United States, Italy and Spain. T cells, B-cell-depleted T cells, or PBMCs supplied cDNA or gDNA.

V dropped 3 bases and J dropped 1 base, with 15 bases sitting between them. Germline values: CDR1 KGHSH, CDR2 LQKENI. This CDR3 is 16 amino acids long. The chain combines TRBV18 with TRBJ1-1, with no clear D. The sample consisted of peripheral blood. This receptor was obtained from a woman of 80 years or more with acute or convalescent COVID-19. CDR3 bases: TGTGCCAGCTCACCTCTTGAGAGGGCAGCGAACACTGAAGCTTTCTTT. This gives the protein CASSPLERAANTEAFF.